These 14 T cell receptor beta chains originate from one sample sequenced in a study of cytomegalovirus exposure and HLA in healthy donors. 60 Vbeta and 13 Jbeta primers were used in PCR. Using immunoSEQ multiplex PCR, the repertoire was profiled, and TCRdb retains in-frame clones only, with some absent. The repertoire holds about 120,000 clones, with about 79% as singletons. The sample consisted of PBMCs. The receptors derive from a man between 25 and 39 years old in good health and CMV-seropositive.

The chain combines TRBV27 with TRBJ1-6, with TRBD1 as a possible D gene (5 bases). CDR3 length: 17 amino acids. Germline CDR1 reads MNHEY; CDR2 reads SMNVEV (reference sequence). V shed 7 bases and J shed 13 bases, with 29 bases lying between them. The CDR3 region has the DNA TGTGCCAGCAACCCCGGGGGGAGCCTCATCTCCAGCTCGCCCCTCCACTTT. Protein product: CASNPGGSLISSSPLHF.

The chain combines TRBV6-4 with TRBJ2-6; 7 bases fit TRBD2. Germline assignment: CDR1 MRHNA and CDR2 SNTAGT. The CDR3 is 16 residues long. J lost 4 bases, V lost 0 bases, and 3 bases had no gene match. The CDR3 region has the DNA TGTGCCAGCAGTGACTCGGGAGGGGCGGGGGCCAACGTCCTGACTTTC. It translates to CASSDSGGAGANVLTF.

The chain employs TRBV5-1 and TRBJ1-1; D might be TRBD1 (6 bases). This CDR3 is built from 15 residues. V gave up 2 bases and J gave up 4 bases, with 15 bases separating them. Germline CDR1 and CDR2: SGHRS and YFSETQ. The CDR3 is CASSFRGARGTEAFF. CDR3 DNA sequence: TGCGCCAGCAGCTTTCGGGGGGCGCGGGGCACTGAAGCTTTCTTT.

The rearrangement uses TRBV5-4 and TRBJ1-6, with 12 bases matching TRBD1. Germline CDR1 and CDR2: SGHNT and YYREEE (reference sequence). The CDR3 spans 15 residues. V lost 3 bases to trimming and J lost 10 bases; unmatched junction nucleotides: 5. CDR3 residues: CASSSRDRGQSPLHF. The CDR3 DNA reads as TGTGCCAGCAGCTCGCGGGACAGGGGGCAATCACCCCTCCACTTT.

This sequence joins TRBV5-1 and TRBJ1-1; D remains ambiguous. This CDR3 is 14 amino acids long. Germline CDR1 is SGHRS and CDR2 is YFSETQ. Trimming took off 4 bases at V and 0 bases at J, with 10 bases between the two ends. The CDR3 here is CASSIGLLNTEAFF. In DNA form, the CDR3 reads TGCGCCAGCAGCATCGGTTTATTGAACACTGAAGCTTTCTTT.

This chain connects TRBV5-1 to TRBJ2-5; no reliable D call. The germline V and J ends were trimmed by 4 bases and 3 bases, with 10 bases remaining between them. This CDR3 region has 13 residues. CDR1 and CDR2 (germline): SGHRS, YFSETQ. As DNA, the CDR3 is TGCGCCAGCAGCCGAGCCTCCGAAGAGACCCAGTACTTC. Residues: CASSRASEETQYF.

The chain joins TRBV4-3 to TRBJ2-5; TRBD1 aligns across 7 bases. Germline trimming cut 1 base from V and 2 bases from J; bases unmatched to any gene: 4. Germline CDR1 is LGHNA and CDR2 is YSLEER. CDR3 length: 15 amino acids. CDR3 sequence (DNA): TGCGCCAGCAGCCAAGGGACAGGTCTACAAGAGACCCAGTACTTC. Translated, it gives CASSQGTGLQETQYF.

Worth noting for this clone: This sample also contains other DNA sequences that code for the same CDR3. V gene TRBV25-1 combines with J gene TRBJ1-5, with 9 bases fitting TRBD1. The V gene end was trimmed by 2 bases and the J gene end by 5 bases; junction bases not matched to a gene: 4. The germline gives CDR1 MGHDK, CDR2 SYGVNS. The CDR3 runs to 15 residues. The CDR3: CASSEGQGLHQPQHF. The CDR3 bases are TGTGCCAGCAGTGAAGGACAGGGGTTGCATCAGCCCCAGCATTTT. Using reference TRBV25-1 and TRBJ1-5 for the parts outside the CDR3, the full variable domain is EADIYQTPRYLVIGTGKKITLECSQTMGHDKMYWYQQDPGMELHLIHYSYGVNSTEKGDLSSESTVSRIRTEHFPLTLESARPSHTSQYLCASSEGQGLHQPQHFGDGTRLSIL.

The gene calls are TRBV13 and TRBJ1-4; possibly TRBD1 for D (5 bases). CDR1 is PRHDT, CDR2 FYEKMQ, per germline (reference sequence). The CDR3 totals 15 residues. Trimming cost V 4 bases and J 7 bases, with 16 bases left between them. DNA for the CDR3: TGTGCCAGCAGCTATGGTGGGGGGAAAGGTGAAAAACTGTTTTTT. Its translation: CASSYGGGKGEKLFF. The full variable domain, completed using reference TRBV13 and TRBJ1-4, is AAGVIQSPRHLIKEKRETATLKCYPIPRHDTVYWYQQGPGQDPQFLISFYEKMQSDKGSIPDRFSAQQFSDYHSELNMSSLELGDSALYFCASSYGGGKGEKLFFGSGTQLSVL.

This clone appeared once. The rearrangement joins TRBV20-1 to TRBJ1-6; no reliable D call. V was pared by 3 bases and J by 15 bases, with 12 bases between. This CDR3 region has 11 residues. Germline values: CDR1 DFQATT, CDR2 SNEGSKA (reference sequence). The CDR3 loop is CSASTAFGLHF. The CDR3 coding sequence is TGCAGTGCTAGCACAGCATTTGGCCTCCACTTT.

For this clone: The CDR3 does not close with the conserved phenylalanine or tryptophan, likely indicating a read error. The chain recombines TRBV5-1 with TRBJ1-5; 9 nucleotides line up with TRBD1. This CDR3 contains 16 residues. Germline V CDR1 and CDR2: SGHRS, YFSETQ. CDR3 protein: CASSLDGQGYNQPQHL. The CDR3 coding sequence is TGCGCCAGCAGTTTGGACGGACAGGGGTACAATCAGCCCCAGCATCTT.

In this sample, this clone turned up once. The J gene is TRBJ1-4, the V gene TRBV7-9; D ambiguous. Germline assignment: CDR1 SEHNR and CDR2 FQNEAQ (reference sequence). The length of the CDR3 is 12 residues. Between the trimmed V and J ends, which lost 5 bases and 8 bases, there was a span of 9 bases. The CDR3 protein is CASSKGEEKLFF. The CDR3 nucleotides read TGTGCCAGCAGCAAAGGAGAGGAAAAACTGTTTTTT.

The gene calls are TRBV19 and TRBJ1-2; D remains unclear. This CDR3 spans 13 amino acids. V lost 2 bases and J lost 4, with 8 bases in between. The germline V gene has CDR1 LNHDA and CDR2 SQIVND (reference sequence). For the CDR3, the DNA is TGTGCCAGTAGTATACTAGCACCCTATGGCTACACCTTC. Protein product: CASSILAPYGYTF.

The rearrangement uses TRBV28 and TRBJ2-7; 8 bases agree with TRBD2. Germline V lookup: CDR1 MDHEN, CDR2 SYDVKM. V lost 5 bases to trimming and J lost 6 bases; unmatched junction nucleotides: 9. This CDR3 has 14 amino acids. In DNA form, the CDR3 reads TGTGCCAGCAGTATCAGCGGGAGCGCGGGCGAGCAGTACTTC. This translates into CASSISGSAGEQYF.